This record covers a single T cell receptor beta chain. What it recognizes is unknown. One end of the junction varies from germline; a read error may be responsible. This specimen comes from a study of blood T cells in healthy people across ages. Germline CDR1 SGHNT, CDR2 YENEEA. This CDR3 has 15 amino acids. Study-level results: The study could not conclusively compare naive and antigen-experienced cells, given its unsorted PBMCs.

With a J-beta primer mix and a sample-barcoded 5' primer, a second PCR ran 7 to 11 cycles. One entry per CDR3 protein results from TCRdb running MiXCR on the 5' RACE reads. The table includes 1.5 million to 2 million distinct CDR3 sequences, roughly 30% detected once. Researchers collected around 10 milliliters of peripheral blood from every single donor. V and J are TRBV11-3 and TRBJ2-2; D is perhaps TRBD2 (7 bases). The clonotype comes from a young woman in good health. The sample consisted of blood. CDR3 protein: CASSLRGANTGERFF. Written as DNA, the CDR3 is TGTGCCAGCAGCTTACGGGGGGCGAACACCGGGGAGCGGTTTTTT.